This is a list of T cell receptor beta chains from one sample in a study of T cell repertoires in cytomegalovirus infection. These TCRs are of unknown antigen specificity. TCRdb used MiXCR to reprocess the reads, holding one entry per CDR3 protein. The sample lists 450,000 to 650,000 distinct CDR3 sequences; about 39% were seen once. Sequences were derived from cultured PBMCs, sampled from culture after CMV antigen stimulation. These receptors were taken from a human donor in good health (CMV status not recorded). Some clones in this sample may be carry-over from other donors' samples. The CDR3 runs from the conserved cysteine through the conserved F or W. Each record gives: J gene, D gene, clone size, CDR3 length, V gene, CDR3 protein, CDR3 DNA. The D gene is left open where the match is weak. Where a row states a size, it is once, few, many or the class of an expanded clone; other rows omit it.

J: TRBJ2-7
D: TRBD2
size: once
length: 16
V: TRBV7-9
CDR3: CASSPMGASGYSEQYF
DNA: TGTGCCAGCAGCCCAATGGGGGCTAGCGGGTATTCCGAGCAGTACTTC

J: TRBJ1-3
D: NA
size: NA
length: 16
V: TRBV6-5
CDR3: CASSRTIATSGNTIYF
DNA: TGTGCCAGCAGCCGGACGATCGCAACCTCTGGAAACACCATATATTTT

J: TRBJ2-7
D: NA
size: NA
length: 13
V: TRBV27
CDR3: CASRRTPSYEQYF
DNA: TGTGCCAGCCGAAGGACTCCATCCTACGAGCAGTACTTC

J: TRBJ1-4
D: NA
size: few
length: 16
V: TRBV4-1
CDR3: CASSQGPQRGAEKLFF
DNA: TGCGCCAGCAGCCAAGGCCCTCAGCGGGGGGCTGAAAAACTGTTTTTT

J: TRBJ2-5
D: NA
size: few
length: 14
V: TRBV7-2
CDR3: CASSPAGRQETQYF
DNA: TGTGCCAGCAGCCCGGCTGGGCGGCAAGAGACCCAGTACTTC

J: TRBJ2-5
D: TRBD1
size: NA
length: 15
V: TRBV6-6
CDR3: CASSRQGAFGETQYF
DNA: TGTGCCAGCAGCCGACAGGGGGCGTTCGGGGAGACCCAGTACTTC

J: TRBJ2-6
D: TRBD1
size: NA
length: 18
V: TRBV12-3/TRBV12-4
CDR3: CASSLTQGALTGANVLTF
DNA: TGTGCCAGCAGTTTAACCCAGGGGGCCTTAACTGGGGCCAACGTCCTGACTTTC

J: TRBJ2-5
D: TRBD1
size: NA
length: 15
V: TRBV15
CDR3: CATSGRDRFQETQYF
DNA: TGTGCCACCAGCGGACGGGACAGATTCCAAGAGACCCAGTACTTC

J: TRBJ1-5
D: NA
size: NA
length: 14
V: TRBV4-1
CDR3: CASSQETVNQPQHF
DNA: TGCGCCAGCAGCCAGGAGACGGTGAATCAGCCCCAGCATTTT

J: TRBJ2-2
D: TRBD2
size: NA
length: 16
V: TRBV6-2/TRBV6-3
CDR3: CASSYGTSGYTGELFF
DNA: TGTGCCAGCAGTTACGGGACTAGCGGATACACCGGGGAGCTGTTTTTT

J: TRBJ2-2
D: NA
size: few
length: 17
V: TRBV28
CDR3: CASSLIGRSTNTGELFF
DNA: TGTGCCAGCAGTTTGATTGGACGATCGACGAACACCGGGGAGCTGTTTTTT

J: TRBJ2-3
D: NA
size: NA
length: 13
V: TRBV9
CDR3: CASSGYDRDTQYF
DNA: TGTGCCAGCAGCGGGTATGATCGAGATACGCAGTATTTT

J: TRBJ2-1
D: NA
size: few
length: 14
V: TRBV6-1
CDR3: CASKRRALLNEQFF
DNA: TGTGCCAGCAAGAGGAGGGCTTTACTGAATGAGCAGTTCTTC

J: TRBJ2-7
D: NA
size: NA
length: 15
V: TRBV12-3/TRBV12-4
CDR3: CASSFASQGRYEQYF
DNA: TGTGCCAGCAGTTTTGCCAGTCAGGGCCGCTACGAGCAGTACTTC

J: TRBJ2-7
D: TRBD1
size: NA
length: 15
V: TRBV7-2
CDR3: CASRGQGESSYEQYF
DNA: TGTGCCAGCAGGGGACAGGGCGAGAGCTCCTACGAGCAGTACTTC

J: TRBJ2-6
D: NA
size: few
length: 16
V: TRBV10-3
CDR3: CANSDSPVSGANVLTF
DNA: TGTGCCAATTCAGACAGCCCGGTCTCTGGGGCCAACGTCCTGACTTTC

J: TRBJ2-3
D: NA
size: few
length: 14
V: TRBV6-1
CDR3: CASSEPDPLDTQYF
DNA: TGTGCCAGCAGTGAACCTGACCCTCTGGATACGCAGTATTTT

J: TRBJ2-2
D: TRBD2
size: few
length: 18
V: TRBV7-8
CDR3: CASSLPRVLAGGTGELFF
DNA: TGTGCCAGCAGCCTCCCTAGGGTACTAGCGGGAGGGACCGGGGAGCTGTTTTTT

J: TRBJ1-1
D: NA
size: NA
length: 15
V: TRBV7-2
CDR3: CASSSRTGQNTEAFF
DNA: TGTGCCAGCAGCTCCCGCACGGGTCAGAACACTGAAGCTTTCTTT

J: TRBJ2-2
D: TRBD2
size: NA
length: 15
V: TRBV18
CDR3: CASSPTAGDTGELFF
DNA: TGTGCCAGCTCACCAACTGCGGGAGACACCGGGGAGCTGTTTTTT

J: TRBJ1-2
D: NA
size: NA
length: 14
V: TRBV12-3/TRBV12-4
CDR3: CASSGGWGAHGYTF
DNA: TGTGCCAGCAGTGGGGGTTGGGGGGCTCATGGCTACACCTTC

J: TRBJ1-5
D: NA
size: once
length: 13
V: TRBV25-1
CDR3: CASSDAGNQPQHF
DNA: TGTGCCAGCAGTGATGCAGGGAATCAGCCCCAGCATTTT

J: TRBJ1-1
D: NA
size: NA
length: 14
V: TRBV6-5
CDR3: CASSYDQVPRGAFF
DNA: TGTGCCAGCAGTTATGATCAGGTCCCCCGGGGAGCTTTCTTT

J: TRBJ2-7
D: NA
size: few
length: 15
V: TRBV7-2
CDR3: CASSSKGVGRNEQYF
DNA: TGTGCCAGCAGCTCAAAGGGGGTAGGCCGTAACGAGCAGTACTTC

J: TRBJ1-1
D: NA
size: NA
length: 14
V: TRBV19
CDR3: CASGEVTTSTEAFF
DNA: TGTGCCTCGGGGGAGGTGACGACGAGCACTGAAGCTTTCTTT

J: TRBJ2-5
D: TRBD2
size: few
length: 14
V: TRBV12-3/TRBV12-4
CDR3: CASRRGLGQETQYF
DNA: TGTGCCAGCAGGCGGGGACTAGGCCAAGAGACCCAGTACTTC

J: TRBJ1-5
D: NA
size: few
length: 12
V: TRBV20-1
CDR3: CSASSGDQPQHF
DNA: TGCAGTGCTTCCTCCGGAGATCAGCCCCAGCATTTT

J: TRBJ1-1
D: TRBD1
size: NA
length: 16
V: TRBV7-9
CDR3: CASSPKGANRDTEAFF
DNA: TGTGCCAGCAGCCCTAAGGGGGCGAACAGGGACACTGAAGCTTTCTTT

J: TRBJ2-1
D: TRBD2
size: few
length: 16
V: TRBV7-6
CDR3: CASSLRGTSGRDEQFF
DNA: TGTGCCAGCAGCTTAAGGGGGACTAGCGGGAGGGATGAGCAGTTCTTC

J: TRBJ2-5
D: NA
size: NA
length: 15
V: TRBV10-3
CDR3: CAIRRLFFREETQYF
DNA: TGTGCCATCAGGAGACTATTTTTTCGGGAAGAGACCCAGTACTTC

J: TRBJ1-5
D: NA
size: NA
length: 16
V: TRBV15
CDR3: CATSPIGGGGGQPQHF
DNA: TGTGCCACCAGCCCCATAGGGGGGGGGGGTGGACAGCCCCAGCATTTT

J: TRBJ1-1
D: NA
size: NA
length: 14
V: TRBV12-3/TRBV12-4
CDR3: CASSSPGGKAEAFF
DNA: TGTGCCAGCAGTTCTCCCGGGGGGAAGGCTGAAGCTTTCTTT

J: TRBJ2-5
D: TRBD2
size: NA
length: 13
V: TRBV2
CDR3: CASGTSGQETQYF
DNA: TGTGCCAGCGGAACTAGCGGCCAAGAGACCCAGTACTTC

J: TRBJ2-7
D: NA
size: NA
length: 14
V: TRBV6-6
CDR3: CASSYQGGAYEQYF
DNA: TGTGCCAGCAGTTACCAGGGGGGAGCCTACGAGCAGTACTTC

J: TRBJ1-1
D: NA
size: NA
length: 13
V: TRBV7-8
CDR3: CASSPRMAGEAFF
DNA: TGTGCCAGCAGCCCCCGGATGGCGGGCGAAGCTTTCTTT

J: TRBJ2-5
D: NA
size: NA
length: 15
V: TRBV10-3
CDR3: CAISGSTQGQETQYF
DNA: TGTGCCATCAGTGGGTCCACACAGGGACAAGAGACCCAGTACTTC

J: TRBJ2-7
D: NA
size: few
length: 15
V: TRBV19
CDR3: CASSIEHYLSYEQYF
DNA: TGTGCCAGTAGTATCGAGCACTATCTGTCCTACGAGCAGTACTTC

J: TRBJ2-7
D: TRBD1
size: few
length: 14
V: TRBV7-9
CDR3: CASTYGQGLYEQYF
DNA: TGTGCCAGCACCTACGGACAGGGGCTCTACGAGCAGTACTTC

J: TRBJ1-5
D: NA
size: NA
length: 16
V: TRBV2
CDR3: CASSEGGGYSNQPQHF
DNA: TGTGCCAGCAGTGAAGGTGGGGGCTATAGCAATCAGCCCCAGCATTTT

J: TRBJ1-5
D: NA
size: NA
length: 15
V: TRBV7-2
CDR3: CASSSYQGGNQPQHF
DNA: TGTGCCAGCAGCTCGTACCAGGGAGGCAATCAGCCCCAGCATTTT

J: TRBJ1-5
D: NA
size: NA
length: 14
V: TRBV4-3
CDR3: CASSQEFQDQPQHF
DNA: TGCGCCAGCAGCCAAGAATTTCAGGATCAGCCCCAGCATTTT

J: TRBJ2-2
D: NA
size: NA
length: 16
V: TRBV7-6
CDR3: CASSFLWDANTGELFF
DNA: TGTGCCAGCAGCTTTTTATGGGACGCGAACACCGGGGAGCTGTTTTTT

J: TRBJ2-7
D: TRBD1
size: NA
length: 17
V: TRBV3-1
CDR3: CASSQDWWGTGDYEQYF
DNA: TGTGCCAGCAGCCAAGATTGGTGGGGGACAGGGGACTACGAGCAGTACTTC

J: TRBJ1-2
D: NA
size: once
length: 16
V: TRBV4-3
CDR3: CASSQDHDRDSYGYTF
DNA: TGCGCCAGCAGCCAAGATCATGATAGGGACTCCTATGGCTACACCTTC

J: TRBJ2-1
D: NA
size: many
length: 17
V: TRBV7-2
CDR3: CASSPFGGQRPYNEQFF
DNA: TGTGCCAGCAGCCCCTTCGGGGGTCAGCGGCCGTACAATGAGCAGTTCTTC

J: TRBJ2-1
D: TRBD1
size: NA
length: 15
V: TRBV20-1
CDR3: CSAEWSRTGYNEQFF
DNA: TGCAGTGCCGAATGGTCTCGGACAGGGTACAATGAGCAGTTCTTC

J: TRBJ1-5
D: NA
size: NA
length: 14
V: TRBV12-3/TRBV12-4
CDR3: CASGSRVGNQPQHF
DNA: TGTGCCAGCGGAAGCAGGGTCGGCAATCAGCCCCAGCATTTT

J: TRBJ2-5
D: NA
size: few
length: 12
V: TRBV7-2
CDR3: CASSPIGETQYF
DNA: TGTGCCAGCAGTCCGATCGGGGAGACCCAGTACTTC

J: TRBJ2-3
D: NA
size: NA
length: 14
V: TRBV28
CDR3: CASSFLGWTDTQYF
DNA: TGTGCCAGCAGTTTTTTAGGGTGGACAGATACGCAGTATTTT

J: TRBJ1-2
D: TRBD1
size: NA
length: 14
V: TRBV6-1
CDR3: CASTRQGGPFGYTF
DNA: TGTGCCAGCACCAGACAGGGAGGCCCGTTTGGCTACACCTTC

J: TRBJ2-6
D: TRBD2
size: NA
length: 20
V: TRBV6-2/TRBV6-3
CDR3: CASSYRRASGGPTGANVLTF
DNA: TGTGCCAGCAGTTACCGGCGAGCTAGCGGAGGCCCGACTGGGGCCAACGTCCTGACTTTC

J: TRBJ1-2
D: NA
size: once
length: 14
V: TRBV29-1
CDR3: CSVPEGRPRGGYTF
DNA: TGCAGCGTCCCCGAGGGACGCCCCAGAGGGGGCTACACCTTC

J: TRBJ2-1
D: NA
size: NA
length: 15
V: TRBV28
CDR3: CASSSGTPTYNEQFF
DNA: TGTGCCAGCAGTTCCGGGACTCCGACCTACAATGAGCAGTTCTTC

J: TRBJ2-1
D: TRBD2
size: NA
length: 18
V: TRBV7-6
CDR3: CASSFPSGRQGPYNEQFF
DNA: TGTGCCAGCAGCTTCCCTAGCGGGAGACAAGGCCCCTACAATGAGCAGTTCTTC

J: TRBJ2-3
D: TRBD2
size: NA
length: 15
V: TRBV2
CDR3: CASTGLAARIDTQYF
DNA: TGTGCCAGCACCGGACTAGCGGCTAGAATAGATACGCAGTATTTT

J: TRBJ2-1
D: TRBD2
size: NA
length: 15
V: TRBV4-1
CDR3: CASSQGSGAANEQFF
DNA: TGCGCCAGCAGCCAAGGGAGCGGGGCCGCCAATGAGCAGTTCTTC

J: TRBJ2-3
D: NA
size: few
length: 12
V: TRBV10-3
CDR3: CAIGGSTDTQYF
DNA: TGTGCCATCGGCGGGAGCACAGATACGCAGTATTTT